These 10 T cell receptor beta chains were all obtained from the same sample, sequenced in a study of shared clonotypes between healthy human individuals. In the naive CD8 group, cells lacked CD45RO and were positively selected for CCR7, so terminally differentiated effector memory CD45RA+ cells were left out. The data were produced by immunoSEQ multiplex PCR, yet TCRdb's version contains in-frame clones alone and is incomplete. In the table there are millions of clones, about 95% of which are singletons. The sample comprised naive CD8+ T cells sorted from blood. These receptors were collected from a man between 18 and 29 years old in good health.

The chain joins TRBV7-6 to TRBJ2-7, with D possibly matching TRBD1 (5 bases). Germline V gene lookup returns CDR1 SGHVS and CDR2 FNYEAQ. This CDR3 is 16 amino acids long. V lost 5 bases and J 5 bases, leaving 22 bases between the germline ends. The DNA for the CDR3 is TGTGCCAGCAGCCCGGCTGTTGGGGCCCCAGCCGACGAGCAGTACTTC. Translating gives CASSPAVGAPADEQYF.

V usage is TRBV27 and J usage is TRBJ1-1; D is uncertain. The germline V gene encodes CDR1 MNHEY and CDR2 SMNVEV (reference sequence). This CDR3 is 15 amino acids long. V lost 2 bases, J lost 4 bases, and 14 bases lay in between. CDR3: CASSLNKGWVTEAFF. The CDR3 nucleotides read TGTGCCAGCAGTTTAAATAAGGGTTGGGTCACTGAAGCTTTCTTT.

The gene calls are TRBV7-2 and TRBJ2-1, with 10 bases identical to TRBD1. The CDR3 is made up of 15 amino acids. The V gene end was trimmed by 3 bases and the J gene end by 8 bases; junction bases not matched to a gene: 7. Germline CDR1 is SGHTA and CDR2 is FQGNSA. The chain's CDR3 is CASSLTGGALDEQFF. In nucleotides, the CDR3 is TGTGCCAGCAGCTTGACAGGGGGCGCATTGGATGAGCAGTTCTTC. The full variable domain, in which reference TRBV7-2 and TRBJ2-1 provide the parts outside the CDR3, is GAGVSQSPSNKVTEKGKDVELRCDPISGHTALYWYRQSLGQGLEFLIYFQGNSAPDKSGLPSDRFSAERTGGSVSTLTIQRTQQEDSAVYLCASSLTGGALDEQFFGPGTRLTVL.

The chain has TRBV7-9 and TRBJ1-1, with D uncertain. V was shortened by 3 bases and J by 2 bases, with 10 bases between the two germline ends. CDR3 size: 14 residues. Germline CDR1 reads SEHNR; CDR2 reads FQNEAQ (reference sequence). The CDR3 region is CASSFSGNNTEAFF. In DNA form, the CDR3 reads TGTGCCAGCAGCTTTTCCGGAAACAACACTGAAGCTTTCTTT.

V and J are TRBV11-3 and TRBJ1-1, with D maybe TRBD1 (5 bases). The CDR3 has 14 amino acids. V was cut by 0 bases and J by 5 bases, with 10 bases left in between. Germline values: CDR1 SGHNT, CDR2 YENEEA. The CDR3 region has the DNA TGTGCCAGCAGCTTAGAGGGGACGGGAACTGAAGCTTTCTTT. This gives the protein CASSLEGTGTEAFF. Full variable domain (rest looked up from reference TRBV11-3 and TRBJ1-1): EAGVVQSPRYKIIEKKQPVAFWCNPISGHNTLYWYLQNLGQGPELLIRYENEEAVDDSQLPKDRFSAERLKGVDSTLKIQPAELGDSAVYLCASSLEGTGTEAFFGQGTRLTVV.

In DNA, the CDR3 is TGTGCCTGGAAATTTGGGGGCGCGGGCGATGGCTACACCTTC. It translates to CAWKFGGAGDGYTF. V is TRBV30 and J is TRBJ1-2; weak D call: TRBD1 (6 bases). This CDR3 is built from 14 residues. The germline gives CDR1 GTSNPN, CDR2 SVGIG (reference sequence). V was clipped by 4 bases and J by 6 bases, with 18 bases between them.

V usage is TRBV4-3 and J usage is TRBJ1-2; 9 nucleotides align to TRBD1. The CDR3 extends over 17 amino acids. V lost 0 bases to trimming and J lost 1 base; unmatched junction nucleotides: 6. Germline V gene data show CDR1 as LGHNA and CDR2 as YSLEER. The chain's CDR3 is CASSQDDRGELNYGYTF. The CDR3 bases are TGCGCCAGCAGCCAAGATGACAGGGGGGAACTTAACTATGGCTACACCTTC.

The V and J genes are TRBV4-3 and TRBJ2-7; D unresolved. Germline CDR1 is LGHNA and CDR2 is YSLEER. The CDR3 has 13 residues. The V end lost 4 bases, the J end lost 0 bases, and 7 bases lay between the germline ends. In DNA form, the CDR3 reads TGCGCCAGCAGCCCCCGAATCTCCTACGAGCAGTACTTC. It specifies CASSPRISYEQYF.

The CDR3 region is CASPPAWGTEAFF. The DNA of the CDR3 is TGTGCCAGCCCCCCCGCGTGGGGCACTGAAGCTTTCTTT. The chain couples TRBV6-1 to TRBJ1-1, with D hard to call. CDR1 is MNHNS and CDR2 is SASEGT in the germline V gene. The CDR3 is 13 residues long. V was pared by 8 bases and J by 4 bases, with 14 bases between.

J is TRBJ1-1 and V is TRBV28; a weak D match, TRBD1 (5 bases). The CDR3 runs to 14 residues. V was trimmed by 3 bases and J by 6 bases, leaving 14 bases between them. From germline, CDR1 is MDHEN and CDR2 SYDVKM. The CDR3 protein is CASSLVLGDPEAFF. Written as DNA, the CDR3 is TGTGCCAGCAGTTTGGTGCTGGGGGACCCTGAAGCTTTCTTT.